This TCR beta chain was retrieved from a study of blood T cell repertoires in COVID-19. Trimming removed 4 bases from V and 0 bases from J, with 9 bases in between. The CDR3 loop spans 14 amino acids. CDR1 KGHSH and CDR2 LQKENI come from the germline V gene. Source study methods: Scientists estimated how many nucleated cells there were by amplifying reference gene primers. TCRdb keeps only in-frame clones here, not all; method: immunoSEQ multiplex PCR. V and J calls and clone size are copied from that table; D and trimming were computed from the DNA. The sample has 300,000 to 450,000 clones, over 75% seen once.

The receptor was derived from an older woman with COVID-19, enrolled during active disease. The rearrangement uses TRBV18 and TRBJ1-1; D is possibly TRBD1 (6 bases). The sequencing input was peripheral blood. This CDR3 reads CASSLDRMNTEAFF. Written as DNA, the CDR3 is TGTGCCAGCTCACTCGACAGGATGAACACTGAAGCTTTCTTT.